The T cell receptor (beta chain) described here comes from a study of tumor-infiltrating lymphocytes in primary liver carcinoma (dated by TCRdb to about 2017). In terms of the full investigation: Between late 2015 and 2016, five patients in China with histopathologically diagnosed primary liver carcinoma had surgical resection. Hepatocellular carcinoma (four) or combined HCC and intrahepatic cholangiocarcinoma (one) was present in the five patients, who were three men and two women aged 30 to 69 years. The five patients had tumors of stage T1-T3 N0M0, with maximum diameters ranging from about 4.2 to 10 cm. Roughly 3.5 to 7.5 million productive TCRbeta reads were obtained per sample, and no significant difference in read depth was found between tissue types. For each liver tumor, the study sampled five regions along with adjacent normal tissue and blood, and applied TCRbeta repertoire sequencing, expression microarrays and whole-exome sequencing. TCRbeta repertoire sequencing covered about 35 specimens from 5 patients: around 25 tumor regions, 5 adjacent noncancerous liver tissues and 5 peripheral blood samples. Reproducibility between technical replicate repertoires was high, with correlation coefficients above 0.98 and mean shared-clone rates roughly 0.91.

This clonotype was observed a few times. The specificity of this receptor is unknown. No base quality values were provided; no much bigger clone lies one nucleotide off. A constant-region primer and ProtoScript II reverse transcriptase were used to reverse-transcribe TCRbeta-specific cDNA from around 480 ng total RNA. Construction of the TCRbeta libraries relied on three nested rounds of multiplex PCR, following a slightly modified ARM-PCR procedure. The first two PCR rounds used multiplex TRBV1-TRBV30 forward primers with a Cbeta reverse primer, each for approximately 11 cycles. Sample barcodes and Illumina adapters were added in a final 25-cycle PCR using Deep VentR polymerase. Amplicons of 200-500 bp were gel-purified with a QIAquick gel extraction kit before sequencing. The TCRbeta amplicons were sequenced with 250-bp paired-end reads on an Illumina HiSeq 2500. Under the source paper's analysis protocol: To recover full CDR3 sequences, reads were quality-trimmed using Trimmomatic v0.33 and paired reads were then merged using FLASH v1.2.11. V, D and J germline segments were assigned to the rearranged TCRbeta sequences using MiGEC v1.2.1b. Clonotype statistics and Shannon-Wiener diversity indices were computed with VDJtools v1.0.0. To cut down on sampling bias, every analysis after diversity analysis relied on just the 250 most abundant clonotypes from each sample. The public reads were reprocessed in TCRdb via fastp at Q25 and MiXCR, keeping in-frame beta chains. Records with the same CDR3 protein are collapsed into one entry carrying the most frequent genes and DNA. These V and J calls originate from TCRdb's pipeline instead of the authors' own analysis. This sample has over 250,000 distinct CDR3 sequences in its table, and nearly 60% of those were observed once. The top ten clones comprise over 15% of the sample.

General conclusions and limits of the study: Bulk unsorted samples precluded comparing CD4+ and CD8+ T cell repertoires. The top 250 clones accounted for a significantly greater share of the repertoire in tumors than in blood (p = 0.039). Consistent with antigen-driven expansion, pairs of tumor regions showed higher repertoire overlap (mean around 36%) than either tumor-adjacent pairs (roughly 17%) or tumor-blood pairs (approximately 14%). Only four or five patients were included in the study, and the authors note that the findings should be validated in a larger study. Only the TCR beta chain was sequenced, which likely underestimates true repertoire diversity because unpaired alpha chains were not captured.

Its CDR3 holds 12 amino acids, cysteine through phenylalanine. Of all the DNA, just the CDR3 is kept, 36 bases in frame from base 1. V is reduced by 8 bases and J by 4 bases, leaving a spacing of 8 bases between them. Looking up the germline V gene yields CDR1 MDHEN and CDR2 SYDVKM. Blood RNA was extracted from unsorted whole blood with TRIzol reagent; germline DNA came from the DNeasy Blood & Tissue kit. Patients had chronic HBV infection and were treatment-naive at sampling. Before surgery, roughly 4.2 milliliters of peripheral blood were drawn into K2EDTA tubes. In this chain, TRBV28 is recombined with TRBJ1-4; the D segment cannot be called with confidence. The specimen was peripheral blood. The clonotype originates from a woman aged 30 to 39 with primary liver carcinoma and hepatitis B virus infection. The CDR3 sequence is CASAGLNEKLFF. The nucleotide sequence reads TGTGCCAGCGCGGGCCTTAATGAAAAACTGTTTTTT.